This TCR beta chain was documented in a study of shared clonotypes between healthy human individuals. CDR3 size: 15 residues. V trimming: 5 bases; J trimming: 4 bases; junction bases outside the gene matches: 9. The germline gives CDR1 MNHEY, CDR2 SMNVEV (reference sequence). General study points: Memory subsets had estimated richness that was generally smaller than that of naive subsets. The study drew on few donors, limiting represented genetic and exposure-history diversity.

Donors included only healthy HIV-negative adults lacking recent acute infections or vaccinations. To note about this clone: The antigen is not known.

Original processing notes: ImmunoSEQ gave junction-only sequences without quality scores, so filtering differed. Only in-frame clones appear in the TCRdb table, and some are missing; sequencing was by immunoSEQ multiplex PCR. The V and J calls and the clone size are those of that table, but D and trimming were determined from the DNA. In the table there are roughly 720,000 clones, around 90% of which are singletons. Sequenced material: memory CD8+ T cells from PBMCs. The subset: CD45RO+ cells pooled with CCR7-negative TemRA cells. The chain is built from TRBV27 and TRBJ2-7; 9 bases fit TRBD2. The clonotype comes from a man aged 18 to 30 in good health. Some clones in this sample may be carry-over from other donors' samples. The CDR3 spells CASSPLAGQGYEQYF. CDR3 in DNA: TGTGCCAGCAGTCCTCTAGCGGGGCAGGGGTACGAGCAGTACTTC.